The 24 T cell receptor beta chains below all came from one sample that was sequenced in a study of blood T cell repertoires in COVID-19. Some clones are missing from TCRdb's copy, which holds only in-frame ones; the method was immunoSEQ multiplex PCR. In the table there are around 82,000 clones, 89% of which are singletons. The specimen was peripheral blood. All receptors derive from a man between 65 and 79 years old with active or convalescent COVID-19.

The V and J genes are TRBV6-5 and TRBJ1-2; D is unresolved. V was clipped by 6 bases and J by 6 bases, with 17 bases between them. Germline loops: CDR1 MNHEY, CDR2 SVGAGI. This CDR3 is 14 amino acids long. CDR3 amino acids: CASRRIPRTDGYTF. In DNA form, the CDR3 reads TGTGCCAGCAGACGCATCCCACGAACGGATGGCTACACCTTC.

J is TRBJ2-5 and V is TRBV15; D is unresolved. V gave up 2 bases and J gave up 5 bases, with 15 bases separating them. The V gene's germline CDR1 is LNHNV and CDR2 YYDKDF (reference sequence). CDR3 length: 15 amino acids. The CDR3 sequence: CATSRSRSYAETQYF. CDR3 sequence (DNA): TGTGCCACCAGCAGATCCCGGTCCTATGCGGAGACCCAGTACTTC.

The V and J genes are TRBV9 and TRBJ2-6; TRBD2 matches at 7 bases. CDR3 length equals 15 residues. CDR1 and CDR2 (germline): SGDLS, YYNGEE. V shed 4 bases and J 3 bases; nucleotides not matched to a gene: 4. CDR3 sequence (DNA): TGTGCCAGCAGCCCGCGGGGGAATGGGGCCAACGTCCTGACTTTC. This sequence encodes CASSPRGNGANVLTF.

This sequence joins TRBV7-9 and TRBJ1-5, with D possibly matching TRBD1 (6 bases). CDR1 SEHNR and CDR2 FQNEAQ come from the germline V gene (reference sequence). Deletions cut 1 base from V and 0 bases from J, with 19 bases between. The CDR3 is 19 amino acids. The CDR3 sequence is CASSLGDIRGSYSNQPQHF. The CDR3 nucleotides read TGTGCCAGCAGCTTAGGGGACATCAGGGGCTCTTATAGCAATCAGCCCCAGCATTTT.

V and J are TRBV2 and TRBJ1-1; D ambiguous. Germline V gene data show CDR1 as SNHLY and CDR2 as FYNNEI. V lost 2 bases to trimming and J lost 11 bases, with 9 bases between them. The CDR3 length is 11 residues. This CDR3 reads CASSESFAAFF. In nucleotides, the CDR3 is TGTGCCAGCAGTGAATCCTTCGCGGCTTTCTTT.

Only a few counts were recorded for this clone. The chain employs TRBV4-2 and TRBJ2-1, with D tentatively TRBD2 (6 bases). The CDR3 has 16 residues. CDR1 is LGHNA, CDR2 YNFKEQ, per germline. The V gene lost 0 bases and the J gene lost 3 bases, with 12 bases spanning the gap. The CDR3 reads CASSQDGVADYNEQFF. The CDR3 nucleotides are TGTGCCAGCAGCCAAGATGGGGTAGCGGACTACAATGAGCAGTTCTTC.

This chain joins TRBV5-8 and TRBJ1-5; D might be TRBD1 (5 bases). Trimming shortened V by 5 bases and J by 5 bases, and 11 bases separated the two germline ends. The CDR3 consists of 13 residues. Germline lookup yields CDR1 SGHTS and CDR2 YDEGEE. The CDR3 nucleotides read TGTGCCAGCAGACGGGACTTAGATCAGCCCCAGCATTTT. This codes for CASRRDLDQPQHF. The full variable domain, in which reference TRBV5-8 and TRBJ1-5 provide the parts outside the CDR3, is EAGVTQSPTHLIKTRGQQATLRCSPISGHTSVYWYQQALGLGLQFLLWYDEGEERNRGNFPPRFSGRQFPNYSSELNVNALELEDSALYLCASRRDLDQPQHFGDGTRLSIL.

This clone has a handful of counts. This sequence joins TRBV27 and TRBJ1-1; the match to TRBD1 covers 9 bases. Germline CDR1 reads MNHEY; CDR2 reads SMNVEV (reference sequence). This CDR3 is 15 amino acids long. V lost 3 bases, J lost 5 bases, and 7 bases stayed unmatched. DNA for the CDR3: TGTGCCAGCAGTTTTTACGCGACAGGGGGGACTGAAGCTTTCTTT. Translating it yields CASSFYATGGTEAFF.

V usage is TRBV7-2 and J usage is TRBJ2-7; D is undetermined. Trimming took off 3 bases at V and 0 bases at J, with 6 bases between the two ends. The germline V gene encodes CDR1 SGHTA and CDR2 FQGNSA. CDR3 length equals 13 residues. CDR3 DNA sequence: TGTGCCAGCAGCTTTAAATACTCCTACGAGCAGTACTTC. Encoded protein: CASSFKYSYEQYF.

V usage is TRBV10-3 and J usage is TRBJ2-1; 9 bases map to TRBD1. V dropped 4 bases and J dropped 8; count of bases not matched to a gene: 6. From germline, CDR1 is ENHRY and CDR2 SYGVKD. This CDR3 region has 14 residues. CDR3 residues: CAISGGTGSDEQFF. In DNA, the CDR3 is TGTGCCATCAGTGGAGGGACAGGGAGCGATGAGCAGTTCTTC.

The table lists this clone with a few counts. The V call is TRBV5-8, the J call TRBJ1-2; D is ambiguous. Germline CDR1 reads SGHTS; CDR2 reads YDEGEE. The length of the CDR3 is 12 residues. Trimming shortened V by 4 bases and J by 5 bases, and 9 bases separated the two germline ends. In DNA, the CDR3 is TGTGCCAGCAGCAACACATCTTATGGCTACACCTTC. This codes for CASSNTSYGYTF.

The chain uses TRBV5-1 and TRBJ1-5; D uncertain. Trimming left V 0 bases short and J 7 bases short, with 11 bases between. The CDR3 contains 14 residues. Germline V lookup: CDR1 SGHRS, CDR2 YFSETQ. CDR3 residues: CASSLGGSGQPQHF. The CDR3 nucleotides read TGCGCCAGCAGCTTGGGGGGATCGGGGCAGCCCCAGCATTTT.

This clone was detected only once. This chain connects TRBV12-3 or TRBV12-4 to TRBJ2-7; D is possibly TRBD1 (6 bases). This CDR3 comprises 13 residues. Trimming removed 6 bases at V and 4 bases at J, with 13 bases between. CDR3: CASRGTSLYEQYF. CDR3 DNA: TGTGCCAGCAGGGGGACATCCCTTTACGAGCAGTACTTC.

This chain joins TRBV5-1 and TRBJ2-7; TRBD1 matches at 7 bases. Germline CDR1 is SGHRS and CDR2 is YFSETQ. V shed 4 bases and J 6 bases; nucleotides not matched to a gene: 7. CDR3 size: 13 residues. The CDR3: CASSTLPGGEQYF. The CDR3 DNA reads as TGCGCCAGCAGCACACTCCCAGGGGGCGAGCAGTACTTC.

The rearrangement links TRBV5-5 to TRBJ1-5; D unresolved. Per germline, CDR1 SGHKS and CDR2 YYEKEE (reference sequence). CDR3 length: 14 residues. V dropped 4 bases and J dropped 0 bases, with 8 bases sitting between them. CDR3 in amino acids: CASSLWHSNQPQHF. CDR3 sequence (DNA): TGTGCCAGCAGCCTTTGGCATAGCAATCAGCCCCAGCATTTT.

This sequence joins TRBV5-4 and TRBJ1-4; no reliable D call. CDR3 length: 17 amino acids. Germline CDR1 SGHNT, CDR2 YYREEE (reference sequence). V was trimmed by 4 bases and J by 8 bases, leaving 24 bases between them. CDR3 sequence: CASSPLREDNVGEKLFF. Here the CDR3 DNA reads TGTGCCAGCAGCCCCCTCCGGGAAGACAACGTTGGGGAAAAACTGTTTTTT.

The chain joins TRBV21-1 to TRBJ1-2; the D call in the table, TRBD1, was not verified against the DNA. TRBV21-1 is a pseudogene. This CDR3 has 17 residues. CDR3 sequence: CASSKVATGGADYGYTF. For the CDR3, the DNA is TGTGCCAGCAGCAAAGTAGCGACAGGGGGCGCCGACTATGGCTACACCTTC.

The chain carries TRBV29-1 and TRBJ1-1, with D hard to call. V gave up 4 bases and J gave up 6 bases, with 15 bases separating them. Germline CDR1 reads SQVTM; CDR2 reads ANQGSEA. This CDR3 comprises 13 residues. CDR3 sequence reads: CSVGDPRSSEAFF. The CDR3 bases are TGCAGCGTTGGAGACCCGAGGTCATCTGAAGCTTTCTTT.

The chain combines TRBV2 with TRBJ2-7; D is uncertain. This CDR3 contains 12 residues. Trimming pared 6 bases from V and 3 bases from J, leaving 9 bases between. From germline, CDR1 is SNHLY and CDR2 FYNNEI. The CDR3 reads CASRLTFYEQYF. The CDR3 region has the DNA TGTGCCAGCAGGCTGACATTCTACGAGCAGTACTTC.

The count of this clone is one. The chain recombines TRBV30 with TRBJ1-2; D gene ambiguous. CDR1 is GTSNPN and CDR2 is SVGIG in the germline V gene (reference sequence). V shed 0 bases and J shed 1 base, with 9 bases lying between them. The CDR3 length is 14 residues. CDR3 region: CAWSVRELNYGYTF. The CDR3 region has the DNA TGTGCCTGGAGTGTACGGGAGCTTAACTATGGCTACACCTTC.

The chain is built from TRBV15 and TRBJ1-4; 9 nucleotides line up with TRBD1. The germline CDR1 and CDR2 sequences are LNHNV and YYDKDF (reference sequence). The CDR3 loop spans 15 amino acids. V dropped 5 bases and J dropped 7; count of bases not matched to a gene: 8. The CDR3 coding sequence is TGTGCCACCAGCGAACAGGGGGCTAGTCGTGAAAAACTGTTTTTT. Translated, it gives CATSEQGASREKLFF.

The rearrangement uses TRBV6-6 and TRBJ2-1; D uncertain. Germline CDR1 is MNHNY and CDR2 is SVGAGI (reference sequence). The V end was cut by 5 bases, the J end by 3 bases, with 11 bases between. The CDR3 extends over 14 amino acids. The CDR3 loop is CASSPGRGYNEQFF. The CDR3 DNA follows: TGTGCCAGCAGTCCTGGTAGAGGCTACAATGAGCAGTTCTTC.

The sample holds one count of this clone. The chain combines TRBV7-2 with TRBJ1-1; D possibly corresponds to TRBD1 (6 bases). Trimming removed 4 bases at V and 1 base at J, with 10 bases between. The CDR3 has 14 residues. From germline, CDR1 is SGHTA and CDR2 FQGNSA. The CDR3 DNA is TGTGCCAGCAGCTATCAGGGGAAGAACACTGAAGCTTTCTTT. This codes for CASSYQGKNTEAFF.

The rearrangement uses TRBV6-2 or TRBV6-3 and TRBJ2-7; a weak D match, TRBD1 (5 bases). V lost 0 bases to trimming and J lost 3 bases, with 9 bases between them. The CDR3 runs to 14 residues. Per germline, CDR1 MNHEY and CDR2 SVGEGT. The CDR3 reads CASSYSDSLYEQYF. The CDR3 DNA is TGTGCCAGCAGTTACTCAGACAGCCTCTACGAGCAGTACTTC.